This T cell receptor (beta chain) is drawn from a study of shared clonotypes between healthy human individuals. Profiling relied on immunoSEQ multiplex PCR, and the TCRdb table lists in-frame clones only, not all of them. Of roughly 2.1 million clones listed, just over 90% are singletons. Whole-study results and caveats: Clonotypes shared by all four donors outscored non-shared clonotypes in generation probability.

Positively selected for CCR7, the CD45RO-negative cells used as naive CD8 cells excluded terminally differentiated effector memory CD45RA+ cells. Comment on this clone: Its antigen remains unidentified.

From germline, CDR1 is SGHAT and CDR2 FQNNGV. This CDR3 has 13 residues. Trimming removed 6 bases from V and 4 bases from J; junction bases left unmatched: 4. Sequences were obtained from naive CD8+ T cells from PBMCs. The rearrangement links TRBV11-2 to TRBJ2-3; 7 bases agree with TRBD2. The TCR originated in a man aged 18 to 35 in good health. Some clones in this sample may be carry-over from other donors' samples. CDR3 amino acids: CASRGTTPDTQYF. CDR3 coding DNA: TGTGCCAGCAGAGGGACTACTCCAGATACGCAGTATTTT.